Shown below are 27 T cell receptor beta chains from a single sample sequenced in a study of shared clonotypes between healthy human individuals. The repertoire was sequenced with immunoSEQ multiplex PCR; TCRdb's copy has only in-frame clones and lacks some. The table has roughly 640,000 clones, around 74% seen once. The sample consisted of memory CD4+ T cells sorted from blood. Stated subset: CD45RA-negative fraction. These receptors all come from a woman in her 30s in good health.

V and J are TRBV5-4 and TRBJ1-1; D not certain. V gave up 4 bases and J gave up 2 bases, with 12 bases separating them. Looked up from germline, CDR1 is SGHNT and CDR2 is YYREEE (reference sequence). The CDR3 extends over 14 amino acids. CDR3 protein: CASSVLGPNTEAFF. The CDR3 nucleotides read TGTGCCAGCAGCGTTCTAGGGCCCAACACTGAAGCTTTCTTT.

Details on this clone: A much more abundant neighbour one base away suggests this may be a read error. The chain combines TRBV11-2 with TRBJ1-3; D remains ambiguous. The germline V and J ends were trimmed by 3 bases and 1 base, with 1 base remaining between them. This CDR3 contains 12 residues. Germline CDR1 is SGHAT and CDR2 is FQNNGV. The CDR3 region is CASSLSGNTIYF. The CDR3 DNA sequence: TGTGCCAGCAGCTTGTCTGGAAACACCATATATTTT.

The rearrangement joins TRBV28 to TRBJ1-1, with D tentatively TRBD1 (6 bases). Germline lookup yields CDR1 MDHEN and CDR2 SYDVKM. With 5 bases removed from V and 6 bases from J, the gap between germline ends came to 19 bases. There are 15 residues in the CDR3. CDR3 residues: CASSLAAGVYPEAFF. CDR3 in DNA: TGTGCCAGCAGTCTCGCCGCAGGGGTTTATCCTGAAGCTTTCTTT.

V is TRBV5-1 and J is TRBJ1-1, with 8 bases lining up with TRBD1. In germline, CDR1 is SGHRS, CDR2 YFSETQ. The CDR3 contains 17 residues. J lost 0 bases, V lost 4 bases, and 11 bases had no gene match. CDR3 sequence reads: CASSRGQGAGMNTEAFF. The CDR3 DNA sequence: TGCGCCAGCAGCCGCGGACAGGGAGCGGGGATGAACACTGAAGCTTTCTTT.

This chain connects TRBV6-1 to TRBJ2-7; tentatively, D is TRBD2 (6 bases). The CDR3 is made up of 15 amino acids. Germline-derived CDR1 and CDR2 are MNHNS and SASEGT. Deletions cut 5 bases from V and 5 bases from J, with 19 bases between. CDR3: CASSTLGGIENEQYF. The CDR3, as DNA: TGTGCCAGCAGTACGCTGGGGGGAATTGAGAACGAGCAGTACTTC.

The V and J genes are TRBV18 and TRBJ1-4, with 10 bases lining up with TRBD1. The J segment lost 7 bases and the V segment lost 3 bases, leaving 8 bases of the junction unmatched. The CDR3 is 16 residues long. From germline, CDR1 is KGHSH and CDR2 LQKENI. The CDR3 nucleotides read TGTGCCAGCTCACCTCTCCGGGACAGGGGAGGTGAAAAACTGTTTTTT. Translated, it gives CASSPLRDRGGEKLFF.

V gene TRBV4-2 combines with J gene TRBJ2-4; D tentatively fits TRBD1 or TRBD2 (6 bases each). This CDR3 comprises 14 residues. V was cut by 1 base and J by 7 bases, with 11 bases left in between. Germline V lookup: CDR1 LGHNA, CDR2 YNFKEQ. CDR3 DNA: TGTGCCAGCAGCCAAGCACTAGGGGGGAACATTCAGTACTTC. Translating it yields CASSQALGGNIQYF.

The genes are TRBV6-5 and TRBJ1-1; D might be TRBD1 (6 bases). The CDR3 loop spans 13 amino acids. CDR1 is MNHEY and CDR2 is SVGAGI in the germline V gene. V was clipped by 10 bases and J by 5 bases, with 17 bases between them. CDR3 protein: CATKLQGGTEAFF. The CDR3 DNA sequence: TGTGCCACCAAATTACAGGGCGGAACTGAAGCTTTCTTT.

This clone occurred once. The V gene is TRBV4-1, the J gene TRBJ1-1, with 8 nucleotides matching TRBD1. Trimming took 6 bases from V and 1 from J; bases not matched to a gene: 7. This CDR3 is 15 amino acids long. Germline assignment: CDR1 MGHRA and CDR2 YSYEKL. The CDR3 loop reads CASRPYGQGNTEAFF. The CDR3 coding sequence is TGCGCCAGCAGACCCTACGGACAGGGGAACACTGAAGCTTTCTTT.

The rearrangement links TRBV30 to TRBJ2-7; maybe TRBD1 (5 bases). V was pared by 0 bases and J by 2 bases, with 14 bases between. CDR1 GTSNPN and CDR2 SVGIG come from the germline V gene (reference sequence). This CDR3 region has 15 residues. The CDR3 sequence: CAWSVGTGWTYEQYF. The CDR3 region has the DNA TGTGCCTGGAGTGTAGGAACAGGTTGGACCTACGAGCAGTACTTC.

The chain links TRBV25-1 to TRBJ2-7; possibly TRBD1 or TRBD2 for D (6 bases each). Germline V gene sequence: CDR1 MGHDK, CDR2 SYGVNS. The CDR3 runs 15 residues. V was pared by 3 bases and J by 3 bases, with 15 bases between. CDR3 DNA sequence: TGTGCCAGCAGTGAGGGGGGCACCCGACTCTACGAGCAGTACTTC. This codes for CASSEGGTRLYEQYF.

DNA for the CDR3: TGTGCCATCAGTGAGTCTTCTCCGGTGGTAGCGGGGGGAGACAATGAGCAGTTCTTC. This codes for CAISESSPVVAGGDNEQFF. This rearrangement joins TRBV10-3 to TRBJ2-1; 10 bases are a match to TRBD2. Germline CDR1 reads ENHRY; CDR2 reads SYGVKD. V lost 0 bases, J lost 5 bases, and 13 bases stayed unmatched. The CDR3 is 19 residues long.

The chain employs TRBV6-1 and TRBJ2-3, with 12 nucleotides matching TRBD2. This CDR3 has 14 amino acids. CDR1 MNHNS and CDR2 SASEGT come from the germline V gene. V shed 7 bases, J shed 6 bases, and the junction held 5 bases outside the gene matches. The CDR3: CASKETSGGDTQYF. In nucleotides, the CDR3 is TGTGCCAGCAAGGAGACTAGCGGGGGTGATACGCAGTATTTT.

The chain has TRBV21-1 and TRBJ2-7. TRBV21-1 is termed a pseudogene. This CDR3 has 16 residues. CDR3 sequence reads: CASSRPRDPSSYEQYF. CDR3 in DNA: TGTGCCAGCAGCAGACCCCGGGACCCGAGCTCCTACGAGCAGTACTTC.

This clone was seen more than once but under ten times. The V and J genes are TRBV5-1 and TRBJ2-2; the D gene is possibly TRBD2 (5 bases). There are 17 residues in the CDR3. V lost 0 bases and J 0 bases, leaving 12 bases between the germline ends. Germline CDR1 is SGHRS and CDR2 is YFSETQ. CDR3 DNA sequence: TGCGCCAGCAGCTTGGTACCTGGACTTGCGAACACCGGGGAGCTGTTTTTT. Encoded protein: CASSLVPGLANTGELFF.

The chain joins TRBV9 to TRBJ1-4; a weak D match, TRBD1 (5 bases). This CDR3 spans 15 amino acids. The V and J ends lost 6 bases and 11 bases respectively, with 23 bases between them. CDR1 is SGDLS, CDR2 YYNGEE, per germline. CDR3 DNA: TGTGCCAGCACCCTACCCCGGGACCCCCCTTCGAAACTGTTTTTT. Its protein product is CASTLPRDPPSKLFF.

V gene TRBV6-1 combines with J gene TRBJ2-3, with D unresolved. The ends were cut back, 4 bases at V and 2 bases at J, with 13 bases in the middle. This CDR3 region has 15 residues. Germline CDR1 reads MNHNS; CDR2 reads SASEGT. Here the CDR3 reads CASSVPGRYTDTQYF. In DNA, the CDR3 is TGTGCCAGCAGTGTACCGGGCCGTTACACAGATACGCAGTATTTT.

Concerning this clone itself: A clone one base away is much larger, so this may be a read error. The chain joins TRBV28 to TRBJ2-2; TRBD1 aligns across 11 bases. Germline V gives CDR1 MDHEN, CDR2 SYDVKM. V gave up 6 bases and J gave up 3 bases; unmatched junction bases: 0. This CDR3 contains 14 residues. The CDR3 reads CASRGQGDTGELFF. In DNA form, the CDR3 reads TGTGCCAGCAGGGGACAGGGGGACACCGGGGAGCTGTTTTTT.

Details on this clone: A much bigger clone sits one base away, suggesting this may be a read error. Other DNA sequences in this sample translate to the same CDR3. The CDR3 region has the DNA TGTGCCAGCAGCCAACAGGGGGACACTGAAGCTTTCTTT. Protein product: CASSQQGDTEAFF. V gene TRBV7-3 combines with J gene TRBJ1-1; TRBD1 matches at 8 bases. The CDR3 extends over 13 amino acids. Germline lookup yields CDR1 SGHTA and CDR2 FQGTGA. The trim removed 5 bases at V and 3 bases at J, leaving 2 bases unmatched.

This clone was counted a few times. The chain uses TRBV9 and TRBJ1-1; D is ambiguous. The V and J ends lost 3 bases and 4 bases respectively, with 16 bases between them. The germline gives CDR1 SGDLS, CDR2 YYNGEE. CDR3 length: 15 residues. The DNA for the CDR3 is TGTGCCAGCAGCGGATCTGCGGGCTTGGGCACTGAAGCTTTCTTT. It yields the protein CASSGSAGLGTEAFF. Drawing the rest from reference TRBV9 and TRBJ1-1, the complete variable domain is DSGVTQTPKHLITATGQRVTLRCSPRSGDLSVYWYQQSLDQGLQFLIQYYNGEERAKGNILERFSAQQFPDLHSELNLSSLELGDSALYFCASSGSAGLGTEAFFGQGTRLTVV.

This clone has just a few counts. The chain carries TRBV2 and TRBJ2-7; TRBD2 agrees at 12 bases. The V and J ends lost 6 bases and 6 bases, in that order; junction bases with no gene match: 6. This CDR3 spans 14 amino acids. Germline CDR1 SNHLY, CDR2 FYNNEI. The CDR3 sequence is CASSRGLAGTEQYF. The CDR3 DNA is TGTGCCAGCAGCCGCGGACTAGCGGGAACCGAGCAGTACTTC.

The chain is built from TRBV5-6 and TRBJ2-7, with 7 bases fitting TRBD1. J lost 6 bases, V lost 1 base, and 10 bases had no gene match. Germline assignment: CDR1 SGHDT and CDR2 YYEEEE. This CDR3 has 15 amino acids. CDR3: CASSLKRGHLGEQYF. CDR3 DNA: TGTGCCAGCAGCTTGAAGAGGGGGCATCTCGGCGAGCAGTACTTC.

This rearrangement joins TRBV18 to TRBJ2-1; 10 bases agree with TRBD2. The V gene end was trimmed by 5 bases and the J gene end by 8 bases; junction bases not matched to a gene: 3. The CDR3 consists of 13 residues. CDR1 is KGHSH and CDR2 is LQKENI in the germline V gene. CDR3: CASSIAGGYEQFF. As DNA, the CDR3 is TGTGCCAGCTCAATAGCGGGAGGATATGAGCAGTTCTTC.

The table lists this clone with a few counts. The chain carries TRBV27 and TRBJ2-3; possibly TRBD2 for D (6 bases). V was pared by 4 bases and J by 6 bases, with 14 bases between. The CDR3 extends over 14 amino acids. CDR1 and CDR2 (germline): MNHEY, SMNVEV (reference sequence). The CDR3 coding sequence is TGTGCCAGCAGTTCTCTCTCGGGGGTCGATACGCAGTATTTT. Its translation is CASSSLSGVDTQYF.

Many counts were recorded for this clone. The V and J genes are TRBV11-2 and TRBJ1-1, with D unclear. V shed 1 base and J shed 0 bases, with 12 bases lying between them. This CDR3 comprises 16 residues. Germline CDR1 is SGHAT and CDR2 is FQNNGV. CDR3 region: CASSLGRQTMNTEAFF. CDR3 bases: TGTGCCAGCAGCTTAGGTCGGCAGACCATGAACACTGAAGCTTTCTTT.

CDR3 amino acids: CASSPRYLYEQYF. DNA for the CDR3: TGTGCCAGCAGCCCTAGGTACCTCTACGAGCAGTACTTC. The chain has TRBV7-2 and TRBJ2-7; D is ambiguous. V was cut by 5 bases and J by 3 bases, with 11 bases left in between. The CDR3 totals 13 residues. Germline values: CDR1 SGHTA, CDR2 FQGNSA.

The V and J genes are TRBV28 and TRBJ2-2; TRBD2 agrees at 8 bases. CDR1 and CDR2 (germline): MDHEN, SYDVKM. V was pared by 5 bases and J by 5 bases, with 13 bases of the junction left unmatched. CDR3 size: 17 residues. CDR3 bases: TGTGCCAGCAGTCCTGGGTCAGCGGGAGATCATACCGGGGAGCTGTTTTTT. Translated, it gives CASSPGSAGDHTGELFF.